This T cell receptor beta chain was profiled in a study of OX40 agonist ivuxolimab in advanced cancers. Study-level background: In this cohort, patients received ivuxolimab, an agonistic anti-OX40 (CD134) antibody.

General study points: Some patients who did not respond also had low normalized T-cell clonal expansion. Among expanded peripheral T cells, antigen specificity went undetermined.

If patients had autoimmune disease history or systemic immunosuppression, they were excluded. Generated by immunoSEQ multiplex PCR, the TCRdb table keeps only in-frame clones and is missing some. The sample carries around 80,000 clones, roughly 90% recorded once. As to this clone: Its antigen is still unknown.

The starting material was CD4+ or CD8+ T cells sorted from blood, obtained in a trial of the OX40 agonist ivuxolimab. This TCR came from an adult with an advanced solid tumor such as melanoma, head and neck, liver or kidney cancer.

The CDR3, as DNA: TGTGCCAGCAGTGAATGGGTCGGGGAGGGGTGGAATCAGCCCCAGCATTTT. It codes for CASSEWVGEGWNQPQHF. This chain connects TRBV25-1 to TRBJ1-5; maybe TRBD1 (5 bases). Germline V gene lookup returns CDR1 MGHDK and CDR2 SYGVNS. The V gene lost 1 base and the J gene lost 4 bases, with 17 bases spanning the gap. The CDR3 totals 17 residues.